The 20 T cell receptor beta chains listed next were all sequenced from one sample in a study of blood T cell repertoires in COVID-19. Libraries were prepared by immunoSEQ multiplex PCR; TCRdb keeps only in-frame clonotypes and omits some of them. The sample lists 150,000 to 200,000 clones; around 84% were seen once. The sample comprised peripheral blood. All receptors come from a woman of 80 years or more with acute or convalescent COVID-19.

This rearrangement joins TRBV30 to TRBJ1-1; 10 nucleotides line up with TRBD1. There are 17 residues in the CDR3. Looked up from germline, CDR1 is GTSNPN and CDR2 is SVGIG (reference sequence). V shed 4 bases, J shed 0 bases, and the junction held 11 bases outside the gene matches. CDR3 residues: CAWNRQGAVRVNTEAFF. In DNA form, the CDR3 reads TGTGCCTGGAATAGACAGGGGGCTGTTAGAGTGAACACTGAAGCTTTCTTT. Full variable domain (remainder filled in from reference TRBV30 and TRBJ1-1): SQTIHQWPATLVQPVGSPLSLECTVEGTSNPNLYWYRQAAGRGLQLLFYSVGIGQISSEVPQNLSASRPQDRQFILSSKKLLLSDSGFYLCAWNRQGAVRVNTEAFFGQGTRLTVV.

The rearrangement joins TRBV9 to TRBJ1-2; TRBD1 is a possible D gene (6 bases). V lost 0 bases and J 8 bases, leaving 11 bases between the germline ends. Per germline, CDR1 SGDLS and CDR2 YYNGEE. There are 13 residues in the CDR3. CDR3 in amino acids: CASSVGGGYGYTF. In nucleotides, the CDR3 is TGTGCCAGCAGCGTAGGAGGGGGATACGGCTACACCTTC.

The chain uses TRBV14 and TRBJ1-2, with a possible D match to TRBD1 (5 bases). The V gene lost 2 bases and the J gene lost 2 bases, with 9 bases spanning the gap. This CDR3 region has 14 residues. In germline, CDR1 is SGHDN, CDR2 FVKESK. CDR3 nucleotide sequence: TGTGCCAGCAGCCAATTAGGGGTGAACTATGGCTACACCTTC. This sequence encodes CASSQLGVNYGYTF.

The J gene is TRBJ2-7, the V gene TRBV5-4, with 8 bases lining up with TRBD2. This CDR3 comprises 14 residues. CDR1 is SGHNT and CDR2 is YYREEE in the germline V gene (reference sequence). J was trimmed by 6 bases and V by 6 bases; bases with no gene match: 11. The CDR3 sequence is CASTFAGGAGEQYF. The CDR3 coding sequence is TGTGCCAGCACCTTTGCGGGGGGCGCCGGCGAGCAGTACTTC.

V is TRBV11-2 and J is TRBJ2-1; 11 nucleotides agree with TRBD2. J gave up 6 bases and V 5 bases, and 6 bases lay outside the gene matches. Germline V gives CDR1 SGHAT, CDR2 FQNNGV. CDR3 length: 15 residues. The DNA for the CDR3 is TGTGCCAGCAGCGCGATAGCGGGGGGGCTCAATGAGCAGTTCTTC. The encoded protein is CASSAIAGGLNEQFF. The entire variable domain, with the rest obtained from reference TRBV11-2 and TRBJ2-1, is as follows: EAGVAQSPRYKIIEKRQSVAFWCNPISGHATLYWYQQILGQGPKLLIQFQNNGVVDDSQLPKDRFSAERLKGVDSTLKIQPAKLEDSAVYLCASSAIAGGLNEQFFGPGTRLTVL.

The chain carries TRBV2 and TRBJ1-6; no clear D. Trimming pared 2 bases from V and 5 bases from J, leaving 10 bases between. Germline V gene lookup returns CDR1 SNHLY and CDR2 FYNNEI. The CDR3 sequence is 15 residues long. This CDR3 reads CASSEMRANNSPLHF. CDR3 DNA: TGTGCCAGCAGTGAAATGAGGGCTAATAATTCACCCCTCCACTTT.

The chain recombines TRBV4-2 with TRBJ1-6, with D perhaps TRBD1 (6 bases). Per germline, CDR1 LGHNA and CDR2 YNFKEQ. V was shortened by 4 bases and J by 4 bases, with 8 bases between the two germline ends. The CDR3 runs 14 residues. CDR3 amino acids: CASSLTGYNSPLHF. DNA for the CDR3: TGTGCCAGCAGCCTGACAGGTTATAATTCACCCCTCCACTTT.

The chain is built from TRBV6-5 and TRBJ2-2; D ambiguous. The CDR3 covers 15 residues. V shed 0 bases and J shed 3 bases, with 8 bases lying between them. Germline CDR1 MNHEY, CDR2 SVGAGI. CDR3 sequence (DNA): TGTGCCAGCAGTTACTCCCTGACTCACACCGGGGAGCTGTTTTTT. It is translated as CASSYSLTHTGELFF.

This clone has only a few counts. This sequence joins TRBV20-1 and TRBJ2-1; a possible D gene is TRBD2 (6 bases). V lost 3 bases, J lost 10 bases, and 10 bases lay in between. The CDR3 has 11 amino acids. In germline, CDR1 is DFQATT, CDR2 SNEGSKA (reference sequence). CDR3 nucleotide sequence: TGCAGTGCTAGGGCTAGCGACGAGCAGTTCTTC. Its translation is CSARASDEQFF.

The V call is TRBV5-6, the J call TRBJ1-6; D remains unclear. V lost 1 base and J lost 8, with 19 bases in between. CDR3 length: 17 residues. Germline V gene lookup returns CDR1 SGHDT and CDR2 YYEEEE. The CDR3 protein is CASSLSLRSAGDSPLHF. The CDR3 DNA sequence: TGTGCCAGCAGCTTGTCACTTAGGTCAGCGGGAGATTCACCCCTCCACTTT.

This clone came up a few times. This sequence joins TRBV28 and TRBJ2-3, with TRBD2 matching 7 bases. CDR3 length equals 13 residues. With V trimmed by 4 bases and J by 4 bases, 2 bases remained unmatched. CDR1 is MDHEN and CDR2 is SYDVKM in the germline V gene. The CDR3 DNA reads as TGTGCCAGCAGTTCGACTAGCCCAGATACGCAGTATTTT. It encodes CASSSTSPDTQYF. Supplemented by reference TRBV28 and TRBJ2-3, the full variable domain reads DVKVTQSSRYLVKRTGEKVFLECVQDMDHENMFWYRQDPGLGLRLIYFSYDVKMKEKGDIPEGYSVSREKKERFSLILESASTNQTSMYLCASSSTSPDTQYFGPGTRLTVL.

The chain couples TRBV2 to TRBJ2-3; 9 nucleotides align to TRBD2. V trimming: 5 bases; J trimming: 4 bases; junction bases outside the gene matches: 10. The CDR3 has 16 amino acids. Germline-derived CDR1 and CDR2 are SNHLY and FYNNEI. The CDR3 region is CASSRLRGGAADTQYF. Written as DNA, the CDR3 is TGTGCCAGCAGTAGACTTCGCGGGGGGGCCGCAGATACGCAGTATTTT.

V gene TRBV19 combines with J gene TRBJ2-7; 7 bases are shared with TRBD2. V was clipped by 4 bases and J by 3 bases; unmatched bases: 3. The CDR3 is 13 residues long. CDR1 and CDR2 from the germline V gene are LNHDA and SQIVND (reference sequence). The CDR3 nucleotides read TGTGCCAGTAGTAGGGGAGGGGACTACGAGCAGTACTTC. The encoded protein is CASSRGGDYEQYF.

This sequence joins TRBV21-1 and TRBJ2-5; the D call in the table, TRBD2, was not verified against the DNA. TRBV21-1 is described as a pseudogene. CDR3 length: 15 residues. The CDR3 loop reads CASSFTEAAEETQYF. The CDR3 DNA follows: TGTGCCAGCTCTTTCACAGAAGCGGCCGAAGAGACCCAGTACTTC.

CDR3 DNA: TGTGCCAGCAGTCTCAGGGTGATGGGGACTGAAGCTTTCTTT. Translated: CASSLRVMGTEAFF. The rearrangement links TRBV2 to TRBJ1-1; D may be TRBD1 (5 bases). V lost 5 bases and J 5 bases, leaving 15 bases between the germline ends. The germline V gene has CDR1 SNHLY and CDR2 FYNNEI. The CDR3 loop spans 14 amino acids.

V is TRBV7-2 and J is TRBJ1-1; 9 bases map to TRBD1. Germline values: CDR1 SGHTA, CDR2 FQGNSA. The CDR3 totals 15 residues. V was clipped by 3 bases and J by 4 bases; unmatched bases: 6. The CDR3 sequence is CASSFYRGLGTEAFF. The DNA of the CDR3 is TGTGCCAGCAGCTTTTACAGGGGGCTGGGCACTGAAGCTTTCTTT.

In this sample, this clone turned up once. The rearrangement joins TRBV9 to TRBJ1-1, with 7 bases identical to TRBD1. Germline V gene lookup returns CDR1 SGDLS and CDR2 YYNGEE. The CDR3 extends over 14 amino acids. V shed 2 bases, J shed 4 bases, and the junction held 5 bases outside the gene matches. CDR3 sequence reads: CASSVTTGITEAFF. CDR3 DNA: TGTGCCAGCAGCGTGACGACAGGGATCACTGAAGCTTTCTTT.

V is TRBV7-9 and J is TRBJ1-3; TRBD1 matches 8 bases. This CDR3 has 14 residues. Germline trimming cut 5 bases from V and 3 bases from J; bases unmatched to any gene: 3. Germline lookup yields CDR1 SEHNR and CDR2 FQNEAQ (reference sequence). CDR3 region: CASSRTGYGNTIYF. In nucleotides, the CDR3 is TGTGCCAGCAGCCGGACAGGGTATGGAAACACCATATATTTT.

The chain employs TRBV5-1 and TRBJ1-2; 12 positions match TRBD1. Germline V gene sequence: CDR1 SGHRS, CDR2 YFSETQ. The CDR3 extends over 15 amino acids. V shed 4 bases, J shed 7 bases, and the junction held 8 bases outside the gene matches. The CDR3 reads CASSVMGQGAAGYTF. The DNA of the CDR3 is TGCGCCAGCAGCGTGATGGGACAGGGGGCGGCTGGCTACACCTTC.

The CDR3 DNA follows: TGTGCCAGCTCACCACCCTCTAGCGTAAATACGCAGTATTTT. Translating it yields CASSPPSSVNTQYF. This sequence joins TRBV18 and TRBJ2-3; D is perhaps TRBD2 (6 bases). This CDR3 has 14 residues. V lost 0 bases and J lost 7, with 11 bases in between. Germline V gives CDR1 KGHSH, CDR2 LQKENI.